Below, 7 T cell receptor beta chains from the same sample are listed, as sequenced in a study of spatial heterogeneity in lung cancer. MiXCR, run by TCRdb on the 5' RACE reads, gives a single entry per CDR3 protein. Of roughly 23,000 distinct CDR3 sequences listed, approximately 4.8% are singletons. The time point was: sample taken at primary tumor resection. No cognate antigen is known for these TCRs. Findings of the study overall: The study found that expanded intratumoral alpha and beta TCR counts tracked tumor mutation counts.

This sample comprised lung tumor tissue, obtained at surgery. These TCRs come from a male donor with early-stage non-small cell lung cancer.

The table lists this clonotype with many counts. The genes are TRBV20-1 and TRBJ1-4; D perhaps matches TRBD1 (6 bases). CDR3 length equals 13 residues. Germline lookup yields CDR1 DFQATT and CDR2 SNEGSKA (reference sequence). Trimming stripped 5 bases from V and 8 bases from J, with 15 bases between. The CDR3 sequence: CSAPTGPWEKLFF. The DNA for the CDR3 is TGCAGTGCTCCGACAGGTCCCTGGGAAAAACTGTTTTTT.

This clonotype was observed many times. The rearrangement links TRBV28 to TRBJ2-1; 7 positions match TRBD2. Germline assignment: CDR1 MDHEN and CDR2 SYDVKM. J lost 6 bases, V lost 2 bases, and 7 bases had no gene match. This CDR3 region has 15 residues. The CDR3 region has the DNA TGTGCCAGCAGTTTAACTAGCGCGGACATCAATGAGCAGTTCTTC. This gives the protein CASSLTSADINEQFF. Variable domain in full (rest from reference TRBV28 and TRBJ2-1): DVKVTQSSRYLVKRTGEKVFLECVQDMDHENMFWYRQDPGLGLRLIYFSYDVKMKEKGDIPEGYSVSREKKERFSLILESASTNQTSMYLCASSLTSADINEQFFGPGTRLTVL.

This clonotype was seen many times. The gene calls are TRBV10-3 and TRBJ2-1; D possibly corresponds to TRBD2 (6 bases). CDR3 length: 15 amino acids. Germline CDR1 reads ENHRY; CDR2 reads SYGVKD. Trimming removed 0 bases at V and 8 bases at J, with 14 bases between. For the CDR3, the DNA is TGTGCCATCAGTGAGTCGACGGGAGCTGGGGATGAGCAGTTCTTC. Protein product: CAISESTGAGDEQFF.

This clonotype was seen a few times. The chain has TRBV2 and TRBJ1-5, with unresolved D. The CDR3 contains 15 residues. Trimming took off 5 bases at V and 5 bases at J, with 16 bases between the two ends. Germline V gene sequence: CDR1 SNHLY, CDR2 FYNNEI. The CDR3 here is CASSRQEGRDQPQHF. The CDR3 bases are TGTGCCAGCAGTAGGCAGGAGGGTAGGGATCAGCCCCAGCATTTT.

This clonotype was recorded many times. This chain joins TRBV7-2 and TRBJ2-3; the D gene is possibly TRBD2 (5 bases). Trimming removed 3 bases from V and 11 bases from J, with 15 bases in between. The CDR3 has 13 residues. Germline V CDR1 and CDR2: SGHTA, FQGNSA. The CDR3 DNA is TGTGCCAGCAGCTTGAAACCGGGAACCGAGCAGTATTTT. It encodes CASSLKPGTEQYF. The full variable domain, in which reference TRBV7-2 and TRBJ2-3 provide the parts outside the CDR3, is GAGVSQSPSNKVTEKGKDVELRCDPISGHTALYWYRQSLGQGLEFLIYFQGNSAPDKSGLPSDRFSAERTGGSVSTLTIQRTQQEDSAVYLCASSLKPGTEQYFGPGTRLTVL.

The table lists this clonotype with many counts. This chain links TRBV7-9 with TRBJ1-1, with D unclear. Trimming stripped 2 bases from V and 8 bases from J, with 9 bases between. The CDR3 sequence is 12 residues long. In germline, CDR1 is SEHNR, CDR2 FQNEAQ (reference sequence). The CDR3 here is CASSLSTEEAFF. CDR3 sequence (DNA): TGTGCCAGCAGCTTATCGACGGAAGAAGCTTTCTTT.

This clonotype turned up a few times. The chain has TRBV28 and TRBJ2-7; D may be TRBD1 or TRBD2 (5 bases each). V lost 5 bases and J lost 5, with 19 bases in between. Germline-derived CDR1 and CDR2 are MDHEN and SYDVKM. This CDR3 has 15 amino acids. In DNA form, the CDR3 reads TGTGCCAGCAGTCACTCACCGGGGCTTTCGAACGAGCAGTACTTC. This gives the protein CASSHSPGLSNEQYF.